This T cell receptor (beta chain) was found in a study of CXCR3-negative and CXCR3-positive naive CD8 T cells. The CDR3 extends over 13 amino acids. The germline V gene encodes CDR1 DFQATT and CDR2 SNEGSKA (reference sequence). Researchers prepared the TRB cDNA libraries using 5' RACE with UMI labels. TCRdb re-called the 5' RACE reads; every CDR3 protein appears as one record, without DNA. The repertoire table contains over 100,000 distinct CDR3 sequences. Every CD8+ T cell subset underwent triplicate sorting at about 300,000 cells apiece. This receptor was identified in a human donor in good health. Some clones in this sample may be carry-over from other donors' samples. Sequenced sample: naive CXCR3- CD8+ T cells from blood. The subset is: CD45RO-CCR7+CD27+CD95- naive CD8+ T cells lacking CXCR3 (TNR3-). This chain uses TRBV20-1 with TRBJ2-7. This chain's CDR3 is CSADPGSSYEQYF.